The T cell receptor beta chain under discussion was sequenced for a study of kidney transplant recipient with SARS-CoV-2 infection. TCRdb redid the calling of the reads with MiXCR, one entry per CDR3 protein. The sample gives 200,000 to 300,000 distinct CDR3 sequences, 29% of which show up once; less than 8.5% is in the top ten. CDR1 and CDR2 (germline): SGHRS, YFSETQ. This CDR3 is 16 amino acids long. About this clonotype itself: A much larger clone sits a single nucleotide away, making a read error possible.

The source was a blood sample, collected at baseline and on roughly day 110 from a kidney transplant recipient. The chain recombines TRBV5-1 with TRBJ2-7; 10 bases line up with TRBD1. The source is a male patient between 25 and 40 years old who had COVID-19 and was a kidney transplant recipient. Some T cells may be provided by the graft donor. CDR3 region: CATSLESGTGAYEQYF. CDR3 coding DNA: TGCGCCACCAGCTTGGAGTCCGGGACAGGGGCCTACGAGCAGTACTTC.